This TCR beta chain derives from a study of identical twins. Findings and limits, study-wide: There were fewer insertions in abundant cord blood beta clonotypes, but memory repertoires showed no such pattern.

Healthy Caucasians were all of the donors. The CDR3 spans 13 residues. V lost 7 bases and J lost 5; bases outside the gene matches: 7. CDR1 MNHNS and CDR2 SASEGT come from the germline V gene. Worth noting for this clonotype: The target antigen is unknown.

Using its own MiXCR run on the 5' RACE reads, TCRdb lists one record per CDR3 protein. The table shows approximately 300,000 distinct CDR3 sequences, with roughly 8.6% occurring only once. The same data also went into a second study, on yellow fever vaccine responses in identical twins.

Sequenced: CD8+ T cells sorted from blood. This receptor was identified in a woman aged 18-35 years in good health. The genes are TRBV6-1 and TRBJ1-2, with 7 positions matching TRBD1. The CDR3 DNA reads TGTGCCAGCACCTTGGGACAGCCATATGGCTACACCTTC. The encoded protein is CASTLGQPYGYTF.